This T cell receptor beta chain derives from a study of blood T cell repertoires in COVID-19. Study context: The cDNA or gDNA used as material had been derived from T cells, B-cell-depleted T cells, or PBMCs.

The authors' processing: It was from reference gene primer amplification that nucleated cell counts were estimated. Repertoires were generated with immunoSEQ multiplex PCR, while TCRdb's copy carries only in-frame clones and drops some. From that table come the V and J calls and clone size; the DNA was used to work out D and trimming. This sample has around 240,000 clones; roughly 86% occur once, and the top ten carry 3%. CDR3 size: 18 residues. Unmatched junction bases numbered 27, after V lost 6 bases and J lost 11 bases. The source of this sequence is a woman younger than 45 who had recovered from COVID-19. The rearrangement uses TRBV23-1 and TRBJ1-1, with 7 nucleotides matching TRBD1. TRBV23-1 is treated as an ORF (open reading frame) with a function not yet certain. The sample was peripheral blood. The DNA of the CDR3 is TGCGCCAGCAGCCCACCTAGAGCACAGGGGCGCAACCCTGTCTCGGCTTTCTTT. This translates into CASSPPRAQGRNPVSAFF.